These 13 T cell receptor beta chains came from one sample sequenced in a study of shared clonotypes between healthy human individuals. This table comes from immunoSEQ multiplex PCR, and its TCRdb copy is limited to in-frame clones, with some not included. The repertoire includes roughly 2.2 million clones, around 92% of them detected once, and 0.37% sits in the top ten. The sequenced sample was naive CD4+ T cells from PBMCs. Noted subset: CD45RA+ positively selected. These TCRs come from a man between 18 and 29 years old in good health. Some clones in this sample may be carry-over from other donors' samples.

The genes are TRBV6-1 and TRBJ2-7; TRBD1 or TRBD2 may be the D gene (7 bases each). Germline CDR1 MNHNS, CDR2 SASEGT. The CDR3 loop spans 14 amino acids. V was pared by 8 bases and J by 0 bases, with 14 bases between. CDR3 sequence: CASLRGGPSYEQYF. CDR3 in DNA: TGTGCCAGCCTCAGGGGGGGGCCCTCCTACGAGCAGTACTTC.

V is TRBV28 and J is TRBJ1-2; D remains unclear. CDR3 size: 11 residues. With 7 bases removed from V and 8 bases from J, the gap between germline ends came to 11 bases. The germline CDR1 and CDR2 sequences are MDHEN and SYDVKM. CDR3: CASTTDEGYTF. CDR3 coding DNA: TGTGCCAGCACCACCGACGAGGGCTACACCTTC.

The chain carries TRBV7-2 and TRBJ2-7; D gene uncertain. Trimming pared 1 base from V and 2 bases from J, leaving 9 bases between. The CDR3 has 14 residues. From germline, CDR1 is SGHTA and CDR2 FQGNSA. The CDR3 coding sequence is TGTGCCAGCAGCTTAGGCCCGGTTGCCTACGAGCAGTACTTC. This sequence encodes CASSLGPVAYEQYF.

V usage is TRBV5-4 and J usage is TRBJ2-5; 7 bases match TRBD1. Germline loops: CDR1 SGHNT, CDR2 YYREEE (reference sequence). The junction had 7 bases not matched to a gene; V was cut back by 4 bases and J by 4 bases. CDR3 size: 14 residues. In DNA form, the CDR3 reads TGTGCCAGCAGCGCCACAGGGGATACAGAGACCCAGTACTTC. Translated, it gives CASSATGDTETQYF.

The rearrangement uses TRBV6-1 and TRBJ1-1; 8 bases agree with TRBD1. This CDR3 spans 14 amino acids. The V gene's germline CDR1 is MNHNS and CDR2 SASEGT. Trimming removed 6 bases from V and 12 bases from J; junction bases left unmatched: 15. CDR3 nucleotide sequence: TGTGCCAGCAGAAAAGAGGTCTTACAGGGGGGAACTTTCTTT. Protein product: CASRKEVLQGGTFF.

This clone was seen only once. The V call is TRBV7-2, the J call TRBJ2-6; D is ambiguous. Germline V gene sequence: CDR1 SGHTA, CDR2 FQGNSA. V was clipped by 3 bases and J by 0 bases, with 15 bases between them. The CDR3 runs 18 residues. The CDR3 protein is CASSFGANRYSGANVLTF. DNA of the CDR3: TGTGCCAGCAGCTTTGGTGCCAACAGATACTCTGGGGCCAACGTCCTGACTTTC.

The CDR3 DNA follows: TGTGCCAGCAGTGAATTCAGGTCAGGATTATCCGGGGAGCTGTTTTTT. It yields the protein CASSEFRSGLSGELFF. This chain links TRBV25-1 with TRBJ2-2, with unresolved D. Between the trimmed V and J ends, which lost 1 base and 6 bases, there was a span of 15 bases. Per germline, CDR1 MGHDK and CDR2 SYGVNS. The CDR3 is made up of 16 amino acids. Full variable domain (remainder filled in from reference TRBV25-1 and TRBJ2-2): EADIYQTPRYLVIGTGKKITLECSQTMGHDKMYWYQQDPGMELHLIHYSYGVNSTEKGDLSSESTVSRIRTEHFPLTLESARPSHTSQYLCASSEFRSGLSGELFFGEGSRLTVL.

The J gene is TRBJ2-3, the V gene TRBV4-1, with D perhaps TRBD2 (5 bases). CDR1 is MGHRA and CDR2 is YSYEKL in the germline V gene. Trimming cost V 1 base and J 2 bases, with 10 bases left between them. This CDR3 has 15 residues. Here the CDR3 DNA reads TGCGCCAGCAGCCAAGGGGGTAGCGTCACAGATACGCAGTATTTT. Translated, it gives CASSQGGSVTDTQYF.

For the CDR3, the DNA is TGCGCCAGCAGCTTTCAGGGCTTAAGCTATGGCTACACCTTC. It is translated as CASSFQGLSYGYTF. This chain joins TRBV5-1 and TRBJ1-2; possible D gene TRBD1, 5 bases. CDR1 and CDR2 (germline): SGHRS, YFSETQ. This CDR3 comprises 14 residues. Trimming stripped 2 bases from V and 4 bases from J, with 12 bases between.

A few counts support this clone. This chain uses TRBV7-3 with TRBJ1-1, with D possibly TRBD1 on 5 matching bases. CDR1 and CDR2 from the germline V gene are SGHTA and FQGTGA. The CDR3 is made up of 14 amino acids. V was trimmed by 2 bases and J by 6 bases, leaving 13 bases between them. In nucleotides, the CDR3 is TGTGCCAGCAGCTTAGGGGGGAAAAACGCTGAAGCTTTCTTT. Its translation: CASSLGGKNAEAFF.

V gene TRBV18 combines with J gene TRBJ2-5, with TRBD2 matching 7 bases. From germline, CDR1 is KGHSH and CDR2 LQKENI. The CDR3 contains 14 residues. V lost 2 bases to trimming and J lost 2 bases; unmatched junction nucleotides: 2. The CDR3 loop reads CASSPVGGQETQYF. The CDR3 DNA reads TGTGCCAGCTCACCAGTGGGAGGGCAAGAGACCCAGTACTTC.

The chain recombines TRBV4-2 with TRBJ1-4; no definite D call. The CDR3 loop spans 16 amino acids. The germline V and J ends were trimmed by 3 bases and 4 bases, with 15 bases remaining between them. From germline, CDR1 is LGHNA and CDR2 YNFKEQ. The CDR3 sequence is CASSHASSQYNEKLFF. CDR3 in DNA: TGTGCCAGCAGCCACGCAAGTTCTCAGTATAATGAAAAACTGTTTTTT.

V gene TRBV6-5 combines with J gene TRBJ2-5; D ambiguous. The CDR3 covers 15 residues. The germline CDR1 and CDR2 sequences are MNHEY and SVGAGI. Trimming shortened V by 0 bases and J by 0 bases, and 8 bases separated the two germline ends. The CDR3 coding sequence is TGTGCCAGCAGTTACTCCCGGCTAGACCAAGAGACCCAGTACTTC. Translating gives CASSYSRLDQETQYF.